The 3 T cell receptor beta chains below all came from one sample that was sequenced in a study of T cells in Graves' hyperthyroidism and ophthalmopathy. Amplification of TCR beta CDR3 regions used RNA as the template. Initially, a first-round RT-PCR of the TCR CDR3 employed the HTBI primer set. MiXCR was run by TCRdb on the multiplex PCR reads, yielding one entry per CDR3 protein. Of under 750,000 distinct CDR3 sequences in the sample, around 20% were seen once. Material: blood. The source of these receptors is a woman in her forties or fifties with Graves' hyperthyroidism that later progressed to Graves' ophthalmopathy.

There are a few counts of this clonotype. This rearrangement joins TRBV12-5 to TRBJ1-1, with D unclear. This CDR3 has 16 amino acids. V lost 1 base, J lost 4 bases, and 16 bases lay in between. The germline V gene has CDR1 LGHNT and CDR2 FRNRAP. CDR3 amino acids: CASGLEAPGRATEAFF. CDR3 sequence (DNA): TGTGCTAGTGGTTTGGAAGCCCCAGGCAGAGCCACTGAAGCTTTCTTT. The full variable domain, in which reference TRBV12-5 and TRBJ1-1 provide the parts outside the CDR3, is DARVTQTPRHKVTEMGQEVTMRCQPILGHNTVFWYRQTMMQGLELLAYFRNRAPLDDSGMPKDRFSAEMPDATLATLKIQPSEPRDSAVYFCASGLEAPGRATEAFFGQGTRLTVV.

This chain joins TRBV19 and TRBJ2-3, with 9 bases lining up with TRBD2. The CDR3 sequence is 20 residues long. With V trimmed by 0 bases and J by 0 bases, 13 bases remained unmatched. CDR1 is LNHDA and CDR2 is SQIVND in the germline V gene (reference sequence). CDR3 nucleotides: TGTGCCAGTAGTATAGATTCTTCGCCTAGCGGGGCCTATAGCACAGATACGCAGTATTTT. Translating it yields CASSIDSSPSGAYSTDTQYF. Combining the CDR3 with reference TRBV19 and TRBJ2-3 gives the whole variable domain DGGITQSPKYLFRKEGQNVTLSCEQNLNHDAMYWYRQDPGQGLRLIYYSQIVNDFQKGDIAEGYSVSREKKESFPLTVTSAQKNPTAFYLCASSIDSSPSGAYSTDTQYFGPGTRLTVL.

CDR3 DNA sequence: TGTGCCAGCAGCTTATCCCCGGGGGAGGGTGAGCAGTTCTTC. Its translation is CASSLSPGEGEQFF. This chain uses TRBV7-9 with TRBJ2-1; 7 bases are a match to TRBD2. With 2 bases clipped from V and 9 bases from J, the junction kept 7 bases outside the gene matches. This CDR3 is 14 amino acids long. The germline CDR1 and CDR2 sequences are SEHNR and FQNEAQ (reference sequence).